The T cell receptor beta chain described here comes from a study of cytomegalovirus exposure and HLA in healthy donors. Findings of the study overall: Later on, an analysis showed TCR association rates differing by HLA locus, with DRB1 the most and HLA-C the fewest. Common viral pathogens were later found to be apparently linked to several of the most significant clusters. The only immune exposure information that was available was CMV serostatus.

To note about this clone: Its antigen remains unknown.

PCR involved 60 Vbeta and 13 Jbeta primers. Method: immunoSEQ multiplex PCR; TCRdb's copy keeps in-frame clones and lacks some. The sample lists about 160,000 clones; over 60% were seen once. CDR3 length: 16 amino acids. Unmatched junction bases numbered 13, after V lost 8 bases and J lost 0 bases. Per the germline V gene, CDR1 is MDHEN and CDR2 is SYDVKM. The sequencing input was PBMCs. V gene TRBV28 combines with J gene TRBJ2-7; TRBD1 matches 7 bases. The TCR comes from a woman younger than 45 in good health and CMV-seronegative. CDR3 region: CASHKFGQESSYEQYF. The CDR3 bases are TGTGCCAGCCATAAGTTCGGACAGGAGAGCTCCTACGAGCAGTACTTC. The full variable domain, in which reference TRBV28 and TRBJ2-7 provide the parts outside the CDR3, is DVKVTQSSRYLVKRTGEKVFLECVQDMDHENMFWYRQDPGLGLRLIYFSYDVKMKEKGDIPEGYSVSREKKERFSLILESASTNQTSMYLCASHKFGQESSYEQYFGPGTRLTVT.